A selection of T cell receptor beta chains follows, all from one sample in a study of T-cell memory formation after mild COVID-19. TCRdb passed the 5' RACE reads through MiXCR, listing each CDR3 protein once. The profile covers a few hundred thousand distinct CDR3 sequences, with around 15% appearing a single time and 21% taken by the ten largest. Sequencing was carried out using PBMCs or a T cell subset sorted from them (not recorded which). All receptors derive from a young man who had mild COVID-19 (a few samples of this study predate the infection). Cell type and time point are not known. The CDR3 runs from the conserved cysteine through the conserved F or W. The order of the fields is clone size, D gene, J gene, V gene, CDR3 DNA, CDR3 protein. A D gene is named only where the DNA matches it firmly. Expanded clones are given a class, and other clones once, few, many or no size at all.

abundance: -
d_gene: TRBD1
j_gene: TRBJ1-4
v_gene: TRBV4-1
CDR3nt: TGCGCCAGCAGCCAATACGCGTCCACAGGGGGCAAGGGTGAAAAACTGTTTTTT
CDR3aa: CASSQYASTGGKGEKLFF

abundance: few
d_gene: TRBD1
j_gene: TRBJ2-3
v_gene: TRBV29-1
CDR3nt: TGCAGCGTCTGGACAGGGGCCACAGATACGCAGTATTTT
CDR3aa: CSVWTGATDTQYF

abundance: -
d_gene: -
j_gene: TRBJ1-5
v_gene: TRBV2
CDR3nt: TGTGCCAGCAGTCCTAGGACCTATCAGCCCCAGCATTTT
CDR3aa: CASSPRTYQPQHF

abundance: few
d_gene: -
j_gene: TRBJ2-1
v_gene: TRBV7-2
CDR3nt: TGTGCCAGCAGCTTGTGGCCAGGCGAGCAGTTCTTC
CDR3aa: CASSLWPGEQFF

abundance: many
d_gene: -
j_gene: TRBJ1-4
v_gene: TRBV7-9
CDR3nt: TGTGCCAGCAGCTTAGTGGTCCCAGATCCTTTACACCTTGCAACTAATGAAAAACTGTTTTTT
CDR3aa: CASSLVVPDPLHLATNEKLFF

abundance: -
d_gene: -
j_gene: TRBJ2-1
v_gene: TRBV4-1
CDR3nt: TGCGCCAGCAGCCAAGATTACCCCCGGACCTCCCCACTAAATGAGCAGTTCTTC
CDR3aa: CASSQDYPRTSPLNEQFF

abundance: few
d_gene: TRBD2
j_gene: TRBJ2-2
v_gene: TRBV29-1
CDR3nt: TGCAGCGTTGTGGCCCCGGGACTAGGGTGCACCGGGGAGCTGTTTTTT
CDR3aa: CSVVAPGLGCTGELFF

abundance: few
d_gene: TRBD2
j_gene: TRBJ2-2
v_gene: TRBV2
CDR3nt: TGTGCCAGCAATAGCGGGGGGGCCGGGGAGCTGTTTTTT
CDR3aa: CASNSGGAGELFF

abundance: -
d_gene: -
j_gene: TRBJ2-4
v_gene: TRBV6-2/TRBV6-3
CDR3nt: TGTGCCAGCAGTCCCAGGGAACGGGACAAAAACATTCAGTACTTC
CDR3aa: CASSPRERDKNIQYF

abundance: many
d_gene: -
j_gene: TRBJ2-5
v_gene: TRBV7-2
CDR3nt: TGTGCCAGCAGTTTAGTGGGCAGCCAAGAGACCCAGTACTTC
CDR3aa: CASSLVGSQETQYF

abundance: few
d_gene: -
j_gene: TRBJ1-4
v_gene: TRBV5-4
CDR3nt: TGTGCCAGCAGCATTCAGAGCGATGAAAAACTGTTTTTT
CDR3aa: CASSIQSDEKLFF

abundance: few
d_gene: TRBD2
j_gene: TRBJ2-1
v_gene: TRBV5-1
CDR3nt: TGCGCCAGCAACCCTGGGGCTAGCGGACTCGTGGAGCAGTTCTTC
CDR3aa: CASNPGASGLVEQFF

abundance: -
d_gene: -
j_gene: TRBJ2-1
v_gene: TRBV4-1
CDR3nt: TGCGCCAGCAGCCAACCGACGCGGTCGAATGAGCAGTTCTTC
CDR3aa: CASSQPTRSNEQFF

abundance: -
d_gene: -
j_gene: TRBJ2-3
v_gene: TRBV14
CDR3nt: TGTGCCAGCAGCCAAGATCTTTGGACAGATACGCAGTATTTT
CDR3aa: CASSQDLWTDTQYF

abundance: few
d_gene: -
j_gene: TRBJ2-3
v_gene: TRBV5-4
CDR3nt: TGTGCCAGCAGCTCGGGCTCCTCGACAGATACGCAGTATTTT
CDR3aa: CASSSGSSTDTQYF

abundance: few
d_gene: -
j_gene: TRBJ2-5
v_gene: TRBV7-2
CDR3nt: TGTGCCAGCAGCTTAGCTCAGGGTAGAGAGACCCAGTACTTC
CDR3aa: CASSLAQGRETQYF

abundance: many
d_gene: TRBD1
j_gene: TRBJ2-2
v_gene: TRBV6-5
CDR3nt: TGTGCCAGCAGTTACTTCCCGGGACAGAGCACCGGGGAGCTGTTTTTT
CDR3aa: CASSYFPGQSTGELFF

abundance: -
d_gene: -
j_gene: TRBJ2-7
v_gene: TRBV6-5
CDR3nt: TGTGCCAGCACCCAAGGGCAGGTTTACCCCTACGAGCAGTACTTC
CDR3aa: CASTQGQVYPYEQYF

abundance: -
d_gene: TRBD1
j_gene: TRBJ1-5
v_gene: TRBV7-2
CDR3nt: TGTGCCAGCAGCTCCCCCCAGGACGGGACAGTCACCTATAGCAATCAGCCCCAGCATTTT
CDR3aa: CASSSPQDGTVTYSNQPQHF

abundance: -
d_gene: -
j_gene: TRBJ2-3
v_gene: TRBV4-1
CDR3nt: TGCGCCAGCAGCCAAGGGGGGACCACAGATACGCAGTATTTT
CDR3aa: CASSQGGTTDTQYF

abundance: -
d_gene: TRBD2
j_gene: TRBJ2-3
v_gene: TRBV18
CDR3nt: TGTGCCAGCTCACCACTAAGCGGGGAGGATACGCAGTATTTT
CDR3aa: CASSPLSGEDTQYF

abundance: few
d_gene: TRBD1
j_gene: TRBJ2-3
v_gene: TRBV28
CDR3nt: TGTGCCAGCACCCAGTTTCAACACGGGACAGGCATCACAGATACGCAGTATTTT
CDR3aa: CASTQFQHGTGITDTQYF

abundance: -
d_gene: -
j_gene: TRBJ1-1
v_gene: TRBV6-5
CDR3nt: TGTGCCAGCAGCCCAGGACAGTTTGGCACTGAAGCTTTCTTT
CDR3aa: CASSPGQFGTEAFF

abundance: many
d_gene: -
j_gene: TRBJ2-7
v_gene: TRBV18
CDR3nt: TGTGCCAGCTCACCGGACAGTGCTAATACCTACGAGCAGTACTTC
CDR3aa: CASSPDSANTYEQYF

abundance: -
d_gene: -
j_gene: TRBJ1-1
v_gene: TRBV9
CDR3nt: TGTGCCAGCAGCGGCGACAAGGCTGAAGCTTTCTTT
CDR3aa: CASSGDKAEAFF

abundance: few
d_gene: -
j_gene: TRBJ2-5
v_gene: TRBV7-8
CDR3nt: TGTGCCAGCAGCGTCGGGACGGAAGAGACCCAGTACTTC
CDR3aa: CASSVGTEETQYF

abundance: many
d_gene: -
j_gene: TRBJ1-1
v_gene: TRBV12-3/TRBV12-4
CDR3nt: TGTGCCAGCAGTTTATTGGGGGCCCAAGCTTTCTTT
CDR3aa: CASSLLGAQAFF

abundance: many
d_gene: -
j_gene: TRBJ2-1
v_gene: TRBV4-3
CDR3nt: TGCGCCAGCAGCCAAGATAGGGCAGGGGTGGCGAATGAGCAGTTCTTC
CDR3aa: CASSQDRAGVANEQFF

abundance: -
d_gene: -
j_gene: TRBJ2-5
v_gene: TRBV7-2
CDR3nt: TGTGCCAGCAGCTTAGACAGAAATCAAGAGACCCAGTACTTC
CDR3aa: CASSLDRNQETQYF

abundance: many
d_gene: TRBD1
j_gene: TRBJ2-3
v_gene: TRBV11-2
CDR3nt: TGTGCCAGCAGCTTATATCCGCCCGGGACAGGGGGTTCAGATACGCAGTATTTT
CDR3aa: CASSLYPPGTGGSDTQYF